This entry concerns a single T cell receptor (beta chain). These data originate in a study of patients and donors after allogeneic stem cell transplantation. TCRdb used MiXCR to reprocess the RT-PCR reads, holding one entry per CDR3 protein. Of fewer than 500,000 distinct CDR3 sequences listed, roughly 17% are singletons. Trimming took off 7 bases at V and 3 bases at J, with 12 bases between the two ends. CDR3 length: 13 amino acids. CDR1 and CDR2 from the germline V gene are MGHDK and SYGVNS. This receptor was obtained from a human donor who was either an allogeneic HSCT recipient or a stem cell or donor lymphocyte infusion donor (not recorded which). It is not recorded whose cells these are; they may come from a transplant donor. J is TRBJ1-1 and V is TRBV25-1; D is uncertain. The source material was blood, either unsorted or a sorted T cell fraction (not recorded which). CDR3: CASNGVWDTEAFF. The CDR3 DNA reads as TGTGCCAGCAATGGGGTGTGGGACACTGAAGCTTTCTTT.